Included here is one T cell receptor beta chain sequence, with context. Antigen specificity is unknown. The CDR3 has 11 residues. V lost 7 bases and J lost 2, with 6 bases in between. Germline CDR1 reads SGHNT; CDR2 reads YYREEE (reference sequence). An overnight rest at 37°C with around 210 IU/ml IL-2 preceded regulatory T cell sorting from thawed PBMCs. The repertoire was sequenced with immunoSEQ multiplex PCR; TCRdb's copy has only in-frame clones and lacks some. Among approximately 60,000 clones, 95% to 98% were seen once, and the ten largest hold 0.34%. This specimen comes from a study of Tregs in tolerant kidney transplant recipients. Study-wide points: Validation in larger populations is needed because few patients were studied. Biological reproducibility was not directly addressed in this study. Expanding Tregs on activated donor B cells appeared to best identify donor-specific TCRbeta clones.

This material consisted of Tregs from blood, taken before the transplant. This sequence joins TRBV5-4 and TRBJ1-2, with a tentative D call TRBD1 (5 bases). The TCR sequence derives from a human donor who received a combined kidney and bone marrow transplant. This chain's CDR3 is CASGGNYGYTF. The CDR3 nucleotides read TGTGCCAGCGGGGGGAACTATGGCTACACCTTC.